Listed here are 17 T cell receptor beta chains from one sample, sequenced in a study of blood T cell repertoires in COVID-19. TCRdb's table, derived via immunoSEQ multiplex PCR, lists solely in-frame clones and lacks some. The sample contains about 250,000 clones, around 84% of which appear only once. The sequencing input was PBMCs or T cells enriched from blood (not recorded which). The receptors here all came from a man aged 35-49 years who had recovered from COVID-19.

The rearrangement joins TRBV18 to TRBJ2-5; maybe TRBD2 (6 bases). The germline CDR1 and CDR2 sequences are KGHSH and LQKENI. V lost 4 bases, J lost 5 bases, and 14 bases lay in between. The CDR3 runs 14 residues. For the CDR3, the DNA is TGTGCCAGCTCACGCCCGACTAGAGGGGAGACCCAGTACTTC. This codes for CASSRPTRGETQYF.

The chain employs TRBV20-1 and TRBJ2-1, with a possible D match to TRBD2 (5 bases). The germline CDR1 and CDR2 sequences are DFQATT and SNEGSKA (reference sequence). The length of the CDR3 is 11 residues. The CDR3 DNA reads TGCAGCGTCGAGGGATACAATGAGCAGTTCTTC. Translated: CSVEGYNEQFF.

This clone was seen once. The gene calls are TRBV11-2 and TRBJ2-7; the match to TRBD2 covers 12 bases. The ends lost 3 bases at V and 4 bases at J; junction bases unmatched: 7. Looked up from germline, CDR1 is SGHAT and CDR2 is FQNNGV. This CDR3 has 16 residues. The CDR3 DNA is TGTGCCAGCAGCTTTCCGCGGACTAGCGGGGAGTACGAGCAGTACTTC. Translated: CASSFPRTSGEYEQYF.

This CDR3 reads CASSLQTRRNMAQHF. The CDR3 DNA follows: TGTGCCAGCAGTTTACAGACCAGGAGGAATATGGCCCAGCATTTT. The gene calls are TRBV28 and TRBJ1-5; D remains unclear. The CDR3 length is 15 residues. Germline-derived CDR1 and CDR2 are MDHEN and SYDVKM. Trimming cost V 2 bases and J 11 bases, with 19 bases left between them.

This clone was picked up one time. In nucleotides, the CDR3 is TGTGCCAGCAGACCAGGGTGGGCTAGTGGCTACACCTTC. Protein: CASRPGWASGYTF. The V and J genes are TRBV6-6 and TRBJ1-2, with D perhaps TRBD1 (5 bases). This CDR3 is built from 13 residues. The V gene lost 6 bases and the J gene lost 7 bases, with 15 bases spanning the gap. The germline V gene encodes CDR1 MNHNY and CDR2 SVGAGI (reference sequence).

The chain combines TRBV11-2 with TRBJ2-7; TRBD2 matches 9 bases. The ends lost 1 base at V and 4 bases at J; junction bases unmatched: 2. The CDR3 consists of 14 residues. Germline CDR1 reads SGHAT; CDR2 reads FQNNGV. Written as DNA, the CDR3 is TGTGCCAGCAGCTTAGGACTAGCGGCATACGAGCAGTACTTC. It is translated as CASSLGLAAYEQYF.

This clone appeared a single time. The J gene is TRBJ1-2, the V gene TRBV21-1; TRBD1, the table's D call, lacks a check against the DNA. TRBV21-1 is given as a pseudogene. The CDR3 extends over 17 amino acids. CDR3 coding DNA: TGTGCCAGCAGTTCCCCCCCCGCACAGTCCACTAACTATGGCTACACCTTC. It translates to CASSSPPAQSTNYGYTF.

This chain uses TRBV2 with TRBJ1-3; 7 bases are a match to TRBD1. The length of the CDR3 is 16 residues. Germline V gives CDR1 SNHLY, CDR2 FYNNEI. V shed 6 bases, J shed 0 bases, and the junction held 8 bases outside the gene matches. The CDR3 DNA reads as TGTGCCAGCAGCCTACAGGGGTCGTTCTCTGGAAACACCATATATTTT. This encodes CASSLQGSFSGNTIYF.

V and J are TRBV27 and TRBJ1-2, with TRBD1 matching 9 bases. The CDR3 runs 16 residues. V dropped 3 bases and J dropped 4; count of bases not matched to a gene: 9. Germline V gene sequence: CDR1 MNHEY, CDR2 SMNVEV (reference sequence). The CDR3 sequence: CASSFKGQGLSYGYTF. The DNA of the CDR3 is TGTGCCAGCAGTTTCAAGGGACAGGGCCTTAGCTATGGCTACACCTTC.

This chain joins TRBV6-2 or TRBV6-3 and TRBJ1-5, with D tentatively TRBD1 (6 bases). The germline CDR1 and CDR2 sequences are MNHEY and SVGEGT. This CDR3 has 13 amino acids. Trimming removed 6 bases from V and 6 bases from J, with 12 bases in between. The CDR3 DNA follows: TGTGCCAGCAGCCGGGGGCGCGGTCAGCCCCAGCATTTT. Translated: CASSRGRGQPQHF.

This clone came up a few times. The genes are TRBV4-1 and TRBJ2-7; tentatively, D is TRBD2 (5 bases). Germline CDR1 reads MGHRA; CDR2 reads YSYEKL. CDR3 size: 14 residues. V was shortened by 1 base and J by 3 bases, with 10 bases between the two germline ends. CDR3 protein: CASSQVAGRYEQYF. In nucleotides, the CDR3 is TGCGCCAGCAGCCAAGTGGCGGGCCGCTACGAGCAGTACTTC.

CDR3 DNA sequence: TGTGCCAGCAGCTTCGGACAGGGATCTTATGGCTACACCTTC. Its translation: CASSFGQGSYGYTF. The chain employs TRBV7-9 and TRBJ1-2; 8 nucleotides line up with TRBD1. The ends lost 3 bases at V and 5 bases at J; junction bases unmatched: 5. The CDR3 is made up of 14 amino acids. Germline CDR1 is SEHNR and CDR2 is FQNEAQ (reference sequence).

In this sample, this clone turned up once. This chain uses TRBV27 with TRBJ2-1; TRBD1 matches 9 bases. V was clipped by 6 bases and J by 8 bases; unmatched bases: 5. Germline assignment: CDR1 MNHEY and CDR2 SMNVEV (reference sequence). The CDR3 is made up of 13 amino acids. CDR3 residues: CASRKQGADEQFF. CDR3 nucleotide sequence: TGTGCCAGCAGAAAACAGGGGGCGGATGAGCAGTTCTTC.

This chain connects TRBV7-3 to TRBJ2-2, with D unresolved. Per germline, CDR1 SGHTA and CDR2 FQGTGA. This CDR3 is 15 amino acids long. V gave up 5 bases and J gave up 0 bases, with 10 bases separating them. The CDR3 reads CASSVDWPNTGELFF. The CDR3 DNA sequence: TGTGCCAGCAGCGTAGACTGGCCGAACACCGGGGAGCTGTTTTTT.

V gene TRBV7-9 combines with J gene TRBJ1-1, with 7 positions matching TRBD1. Unmatched junction bases numbered 10, after V lost 5 bases and J lost 4 bases. Germline V gene lookup returns CDR1 SEHNR and CDR2 FQNEAQ (reference sequence). The CDR3 runs 15 residues. CDR3: CASSPGQAGSTEAFF. The DNA for the CDR3 is TGTGCCAGCAGCCCCGGACAGGCGGGTTCCACTGAAGCTTTCTTT.

Concerning this clone: Other DNA sequences of this sample code for an identical CDR3. The rearrangement links TRBV6-1 to TRBJ1-2, with D maybe TRBD1 (5 bases). This CDR3 is 13 amino acids long. Germline CDR1 and CDR2: MNHNS and SASEGT. V was shortened by 2 bases and J by 1 base, with 5 bases between the two germline ends. The CDR3: CASSEQGNYGYTF. The CDR3 bases are TGTGCCAGCAGTGAACAGGGTAACTATGGCTACACCTTC.

V and J are TRBV7-2 and TRBJ1-2; the match to TRBD1 covers 11 bases. Germline-derived CDR1 and CDR2 are SGHTA and FQGNSA. The CDR3 is 18 residues long. The J segment lost 7 bases and the V segment lost 0 bases, leaving 13 bases of the junction unmatched. CDR3 sequence: CASSLASRTGGSGVGYTF. The CDR3 region has the DNA TGTGCCAGCAGCTTAGCGTCTAGGACAGGGGGCTCTGGGGTTGGCTACACCTTC.